This T cell receptor (beta chain) was observed in a study of glioma-infiltrating T cells. Broader study findings: Non-neoplastic patients had below-expected tissue-blood divergence, while all gliomas exceeded expectation.

This clonotype was seen at least ten times. As yet, its antigen is unknown. Trimming took 3 bases from V and 4 from J; bases not matched to a gene: 1. Looked up from germline, CDR1 is SSHAT and CDR2 is FNYEAQ (reference sequence). CDR3 length equals 14 residues. TCR alpha and beta CDR3 regions were amplified from RNA using iRepertoire nested multiplex PCR. Each CDR3 protein gets one entry after TCRdb re-called the multiplex PCR reads with MiXCR. The data contain 84,000 or so distinct CDR3 sequences, about 23% of them seen just once; the ten biggest clones take up over 5%. Source material: glioma tissue, nonneoplastic brain tissue, or PBMCs (not recorded which). The V and J genes are TRBV7-7 and TRBJ2-3, with 10 nucleotides matching TRBD1. The TCR was taken from a human donor with low-grade glioma or glioblastoma, undergoing nonglioma brain surgery, or in good health (not recorded which). The CDR3 loop reads CASSLGQGPDTQYF. The CDR3 coding sequence is TGTGCCAGCAGCTTGGGACAGGGGCCAGATACGCAGTATTTT.